The T cell receptor beta chain under discussion was sequenced for a study of T cells in Graves' hyperthyroidism and ophthalmopathy. Study summary: Peripheral blood was drawn at first diagnosis, prior to all treatment.

TCR beta CDR3 regions were amplified from RNA transcripts. The HTBI primer set served for first-round RT-PCR of the TCR CDR3. TCRdb called the multiplex PCR reads again in MiXCR, with one record for every CDR3 protein. The data show about 600,000 distinct CDR3 sequences, around 16% seen once. CDR1 and CDR2 from the germline V gene are SGHTA and FQGTGA. The CDR3 is made up of 16 amino acids. V was clipped by 1 base and J by 4 bases, with 16 bases between them. The receptor was derived from a woman in her forties with Graves' ophthalmopathy. This rearrangement joins TRBV7-3 to TRBJ1-1; D ambiguous. The specimen sequenced was blood. CDR3 sequence (DNA): TGTGCCAGCAGCTTAAATGGTGGCCCGTGGGGCACTGAAGCTTTCTTT. Protein: CASSLNGGPWGTEAFF.